This T cell receptor beta chain was recorded in a study of T cell responses to AZD1222 COVID-19 vaccine. The method was immunoSEQ multiplex PCR; TCRdb's version includes in-frame clones alone and lacks a portion of them. The sample includes roughly 150,000 clones, around 90% of them seen just once. The origin of this receptor is an adult who received the AZD1222 COVID-19 vaccine. The sample was peripheral blood, taken 28 days after the second AZD1222 dose.

The CDR3 reads CATSDADSLSQETQYF. CDR3 bases: TGTGCCACCAGTGATGCGGACAGCCTATCCCAAGAGACCCAGTACTTC. V usage is TRBV24-1 and J usage is TRBJ2-5; possible D gene TRBD1, 6 bases. This CDR3 comprises 16 residues. The germline V gene has CDR1 KGHDR and CDR2 SFDVKD. V dropped 3 bases and J dropped 1 base, with 14 bases sitting between them.